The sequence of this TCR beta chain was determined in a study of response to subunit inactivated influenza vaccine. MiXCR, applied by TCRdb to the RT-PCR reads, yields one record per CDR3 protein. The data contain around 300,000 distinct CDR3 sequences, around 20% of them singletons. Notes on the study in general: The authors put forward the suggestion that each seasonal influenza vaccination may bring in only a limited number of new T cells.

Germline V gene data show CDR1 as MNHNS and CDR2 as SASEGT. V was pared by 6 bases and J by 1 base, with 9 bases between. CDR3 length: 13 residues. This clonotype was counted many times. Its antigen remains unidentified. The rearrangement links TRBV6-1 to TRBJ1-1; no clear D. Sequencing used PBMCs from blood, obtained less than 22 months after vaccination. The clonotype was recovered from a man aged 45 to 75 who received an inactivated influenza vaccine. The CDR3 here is CASRDTGNTEAFF. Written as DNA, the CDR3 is TGTGCCAGCAGAGATACTGGGAACACTGAAGCTTTCTTT.